The present T cell receptor (beta chain) was sequenced within a study of blood T cell repertoires in COVID-19 (dated by TCRdb to about 2020). Describing the broader study: Collaborator samples came from the United States, Italy and Spain and covered acute and convalescent phases of COVID-19. The prospective study material was composed of cDNA or gDNA derived from T cells, B-cell-depleted T cells, or PBMCs. Samples were obtained from the ongoing ImmuneRACE study (first 160 participants) and from 1,200 or so subjects provided by 6 global collaborators. Nearly every sample came with metadata listing a de-identified subject ID, COVID-19 status, age in years and sex. A freely available public database, intended as a resource for researchers studying the immune response to SARS-CoV-2, is where the repertoires were released. HLA class I and class II types, where available, came from metadata supplied by the sample provider rather than from assay-based typing. The dataset comprised deeply sampled blood TCRbeta repertoires from subjects exposed to, actively infected with, or recovered from COVID-19.

At one collaborating source in Seattle, patients were enrolled during active infection and were followed longitudinally through the course of disease. Whole blood was collected in K2EDTA tubes by collaborating institutions according to the institutions' own protocols. For TCRbeta analysis, collaborators shipped samples in one of three forms: frozen whole blood, isolated PBMCs, or DNA extracted from either of those sample types. Ends trimmed: V by 3 bases, J by 7 bases; bases unmatched to a gene: 8. Spanning cysteine to phenylalanine, the CDR3 consists of 15 amino acids. The CDR3 DNA has 45 bases and is translated from base 1. According to the germline V gene, CDR1 reads MDHEN and CDR2 reads SYDVKM. TCRbeta CDR3 regions were amplified from genomic DNA by means of the immunoSEQ Assay, a bias-controlled multiplex PCR. In the original analysis: Nucleated cell counts per sample were estimated from amplification of reference gene primers within the assay. To quantify the absolute abundance of each unique TCRbeta CDR3 rearrangement, sequence reads were collapsed and filtered. Productive Simpson clonality was computed per sample as the square root of Simpson's diversity index over productive rearrangements. TCRdb's version of the immuneACCESS table is confined to in-frame rearrangements and falls short of the full clone set. An unresolved V gene accounts for under half of the shortfall where checked; the remainder is of unknown origin. From that table come the V and J calls and clone size; the DNA was used to work out D and trimming. Recorded for this sample are about 260,000 clones; more than 85% of them occurred a single time. Clones ranked in the top ten supply over 4% of the sample.

Summary of the overall study and its limitations: How much clinical and demographic metadata was included differed by source and by participant, and the metadata was provided uncurated.

A remark on this clone: This receptor's antigen is unknown. The sample holds no much larger clone one base away, and base qualities are not on file.

The sequencing sample was made of peripheral blood. The clonotype was recovered from a woman aged 60-75 years with COVID-19, enrolled during active disease. The rearranged chain carries TRBV28 and TRBJ2-1, with TRBD2 matching 8 junction bases. The CDR3 here reads CASSLLAGYENEQFF. The DNA is as follows: TGTGCCAGCAGTTTGTTAGCGGGATACGAGAATGAGCAGTTCTTC.